A selection of T cell receptor beta chains follows, all from one sample in a study of cytomegalovirus exposure and HLA in healthy donors. Clones were sequenced by immunoSEQ multiplex PCR, and TCRdb holds only the in-frame ones, with some missing. The sample holds around 210,000 clones, around 83% seen once. Sequencing was performed on PBMCs. The receptor set was obtained from a girl aged 2 to 9 in good health and CMV-seronegative. The conserved cysteine and the conserved F or W are not part of the CDR3 here. The D gene is left open where the match is weak. Some rows have no size entry. The others give once, few or many, or a class for an expanded clone.

J gene	D gene	clone size	V gene	CDR3 protein
TRBJ2-1	NA	few	TRBV5-1	ASSFHYNEQF
TRBJ1-6	NA	few	TRBV2	ASSRQVYNSPLH
TRBJ2-1	TRBD1	NA	TRBV27	ASSLDRAAYNEQF
TRBJ2-1	TRBD2	NA	TRBV5-1	ASSLTGTSSYNEQF
TRBJ2-1	TRBD2	NA	TRBV14	ASSQDLTSGGVYNEQF
TRBJ2-3	TRBD2	NA	TRBV6-4	ASSELGEREGTDTQY
TRBJ2-1	TRBD2	NA	TRBV4-2	ASSPFPLAGGPNEQF
TRBJ2-7	TRBD1	NA	TRBV7-8	ASSLGRDRVHGQY
TRBJ1-2	NA	NA	TRBV6-4	ASSEGREGGGYT
TRBJ2-3	TRBD2	NA	TRBV5-4	ASSLAIGGGTDTQY
TRBJ2-7	TRBD1	NA	TRBV6-1	ASSESGGGDEQY
TRBJ2-5	NA	NA	TRBV4-1	ASSQNTPQATQETQY
TRBJ2-7	NA	few	TRBV1	TSSRRLAGIYEQY
TRBJ1-6	NA	NA	TRBV7-6	ASSPTGYNSPLH
TRBJ1-2	NA	NA	TRBV7-2	ASSSGRTNLYGYT
TRBJ1-3	NA	NA	TRBV6-5	ASSYSNQGLGNTIY
TRBJ1-6	NA	once	TRBV6-5	ASSSPAPAASPLH
NA	NA	NA	TRBV6-5	ASSYLVSSYEQY
TRBJ2-2	TRBD2	once	TRBV9	ASSVEAGRAGELF
TRBJ2-1	TRBD2	NA	TRBV4-1	ASSLDRAGGPNEQF